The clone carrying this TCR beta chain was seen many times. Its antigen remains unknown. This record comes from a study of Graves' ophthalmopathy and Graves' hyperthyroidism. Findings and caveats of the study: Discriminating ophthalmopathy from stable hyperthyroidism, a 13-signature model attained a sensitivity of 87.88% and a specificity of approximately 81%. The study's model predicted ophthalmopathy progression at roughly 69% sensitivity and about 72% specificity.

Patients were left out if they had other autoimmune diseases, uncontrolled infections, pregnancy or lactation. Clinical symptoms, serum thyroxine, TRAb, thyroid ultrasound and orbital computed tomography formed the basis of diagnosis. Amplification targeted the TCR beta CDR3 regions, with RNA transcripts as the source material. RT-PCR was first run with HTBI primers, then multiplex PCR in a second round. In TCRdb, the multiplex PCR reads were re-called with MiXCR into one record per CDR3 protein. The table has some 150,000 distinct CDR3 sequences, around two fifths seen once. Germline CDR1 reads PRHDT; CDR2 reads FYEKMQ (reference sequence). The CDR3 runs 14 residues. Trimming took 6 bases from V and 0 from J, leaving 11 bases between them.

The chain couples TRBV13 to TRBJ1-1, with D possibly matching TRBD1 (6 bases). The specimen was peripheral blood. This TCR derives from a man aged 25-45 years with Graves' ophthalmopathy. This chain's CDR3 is CASRQGIMNTEAFF. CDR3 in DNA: TGTGCCAGCAGACAGGGCATAATGAACACTGAAGCTTTCTTT.